These 6 T cell receptor beta chains were all obtained from the same sample, sequenced in a study of CD8 T cells in ankylosing spondylitis. Via MiXCR, TCRdb re-called the 5' RACE reads, giving one row per CDR3 protein. The sample holds about 240,000 distinct CDR3 sequences; under 30% are singletons and the top ten take around 0.58%. The sample taken for sequencing was blood, either unsorted or a sorted T cell fraction (not recorded which). These receptors were obtained from a male donor with ankylosing spondylitis or in good health (not recorded which).

This clonotype was counted ten times or more. The CDR3 sequence: CSVVALAAYNEQFF. CDR3 in DNA: TGCAGCGTGGTCGCTCTAGCGGCCTACAATGAGCAGTTCTTC. V is TRBV29-1 and J is TRBJ2-1; TRBD2 aligns across 7 bases. The CDR3 has 14 amino acids. Germline V lookup: CDR1 SQVTM, CDR2 ANQGSEA. V trimming: 6 bases; J trimming: 2 bases; junction bases outside the gene matches: 7.

The chain combines TRBV20-1 with TRBJ2-3; TRBD1 matches 8 bases. V lost 5 bases, J lost 2 bases, and 6 bases stayed unmatched. The CDR3 contains 14 residues. The germline V gene encodes CDR1 DFQATT and CDR2 SNEGSKA (reference sequence). CDR3 sequence reads: CSACRGLFTDTQYF. CDR3 bases: TGCAGTGCTTGCAGGGGGCTTTTCACAGATACGCAGTATTTT.

This sequence joins TRBV5-5 and TRBJ2-5; D uncertain. Looked up from germline, CDR1 is SGHKS and CDR2 is YYEKEE (reference sequence). The V and J ends lost 2 bases and 2 bases respectively, with 7 bases between them. CDR3 length: 13 amino acids. CDR3: CASSFYEQETQYF. The CDR3 nucleotides read TGTGCCAGCAGCTTTTATGAGCAAGAGACCCAGTACTTC. The full variable domain, in which reference TRBV5-5 and TRBJ2-5 provide the parts outside the CDR3, is DAGVTQSPTHLIKTRGQQVTLRCSPISGHKSVSWYQQVLGQGPQFIFQYYEKEERGRGNFPDRFSARQFPNYSSELNVNALLLGDSALYLCASSFYEQETQYFGPGTRLLVL.

This clonotype showed up many times. The chain uses TRBV10-1 and TRBJ2-7; 7 bases are a match to TRBD1. Unmatched junction bases numbered 8, after V lost 4 bases and J lost 5 bases. The CDR3 extends over 14 amino acids. The germline gives CDR1 WNHNN, CDR2 SYGVQD (reference sequence). In nucleotides, the CDR3 is TGCGCCAGCAGTGGGGTGACAGGGATCCACGAGCAGTACTTC. Translating gives CASSGVTGIHEQYF.

This clonotype occurred many times. The DNA of the CDR3 is TGTGCCAGCAGTTTAGCAGGTAGCGATGAGCAGTTCTTC. Encoded protein: CASSLAGSDEQFF. V is TRBV12-3 or TRBV12-4 and J is TRBJ2-1; the D gene is possibly TRBD2 (5 bases). This CDR3 is built from 13 residues. Between the trimmed V and J ends, which lost 0 bases and 8 bases, there was a span of 8 bases.

This chain connects TRBV7-9 to TRBJ2-3; D unclear. Germline values: CDR1 SEHNR, CDR2 FQNEAQ (reference sequence). This CDR3 has 14 residues. With 4 bases removed from V and 6 bases from J, the gap between germline ends came to 14 bases. The CDR3 coding sequence is TGTGCCAGCAGCTCAAGCCCTTTTGCGGATACGCAGTATTTT. Translation gives CASSSSPFADTQYF.